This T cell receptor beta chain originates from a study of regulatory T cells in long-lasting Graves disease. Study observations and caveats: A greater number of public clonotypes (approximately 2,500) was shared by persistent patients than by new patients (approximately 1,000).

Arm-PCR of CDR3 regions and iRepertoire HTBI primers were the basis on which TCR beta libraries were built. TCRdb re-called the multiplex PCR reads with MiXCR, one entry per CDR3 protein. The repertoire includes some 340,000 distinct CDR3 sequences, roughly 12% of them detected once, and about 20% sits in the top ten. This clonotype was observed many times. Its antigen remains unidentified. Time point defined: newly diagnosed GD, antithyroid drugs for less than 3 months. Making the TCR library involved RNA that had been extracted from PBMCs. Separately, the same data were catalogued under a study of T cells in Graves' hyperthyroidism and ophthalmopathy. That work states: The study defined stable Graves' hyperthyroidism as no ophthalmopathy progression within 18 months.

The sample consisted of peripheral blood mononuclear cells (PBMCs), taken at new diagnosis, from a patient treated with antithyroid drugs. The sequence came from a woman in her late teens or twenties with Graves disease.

This CDR3 reads CASSLSQPAGTRFF. In DNA form, the CDR3 reads TGTGCCAGCAGTTTATCCCAACCTGCAGGGACGAGGTTCTTC. V is TRBV28 and J is TRBJ2-1; TRBD1 or TRBD2 may be the D gene (5 bases each). Deletions cut 1 base from V and 15 bases from J, with 19 bases between. CDR1 MDHEN and CDR2 SYDVKM come from the germline V gene. This CDR3 is 14 amino acids long.